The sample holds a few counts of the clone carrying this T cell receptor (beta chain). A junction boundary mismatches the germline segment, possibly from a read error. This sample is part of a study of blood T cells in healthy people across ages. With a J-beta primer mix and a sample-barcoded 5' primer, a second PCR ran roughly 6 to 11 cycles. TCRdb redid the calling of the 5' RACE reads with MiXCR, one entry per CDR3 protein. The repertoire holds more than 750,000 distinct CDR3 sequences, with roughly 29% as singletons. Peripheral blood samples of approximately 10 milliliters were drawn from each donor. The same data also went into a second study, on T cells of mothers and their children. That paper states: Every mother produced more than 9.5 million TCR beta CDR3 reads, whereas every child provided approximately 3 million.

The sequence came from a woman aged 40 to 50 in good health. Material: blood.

CDR3: CASSLGTVGSNYGCTF. CDR3 coding DNA: TGTGCCAGCAGCTTGGGTACTGTAGGTTCTAACTATGGCTGCACCTTC. The chain links TRBV5-5 to TRBJ1-2; D not resolved. Germline V gives CDR1 SGHKS, CDR2 YYEKEE (reference sequence). The CDR3 is made up of 16 amino acids. Full variable domain (rest looked up from reference TRBV5-5 and TRBJ1-2): DAGVTQSPTHLIKTRGQQVTLRCSPISGHKSVSWYQQVLGQGPQFIFQYYEKEERGRGNFPDRFSARQFPNYSSELNVNALLLGDSALYLCASSLGTVGSNYGCTFGSGTRLTVV.